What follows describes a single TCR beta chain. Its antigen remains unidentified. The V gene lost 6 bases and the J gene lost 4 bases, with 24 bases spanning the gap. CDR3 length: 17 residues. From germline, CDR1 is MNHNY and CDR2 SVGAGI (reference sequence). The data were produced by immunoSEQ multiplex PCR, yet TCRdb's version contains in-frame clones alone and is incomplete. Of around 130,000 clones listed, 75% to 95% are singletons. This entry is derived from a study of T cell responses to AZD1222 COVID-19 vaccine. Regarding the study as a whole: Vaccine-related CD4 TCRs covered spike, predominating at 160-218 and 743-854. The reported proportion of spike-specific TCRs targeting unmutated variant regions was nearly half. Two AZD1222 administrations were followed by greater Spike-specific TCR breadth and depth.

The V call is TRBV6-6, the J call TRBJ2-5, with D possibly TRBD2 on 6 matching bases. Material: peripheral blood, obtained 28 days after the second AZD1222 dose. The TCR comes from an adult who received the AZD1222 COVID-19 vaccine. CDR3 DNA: TGTGCCAGCAGCCGAGACCATAAAGGAGGGGCCCCAGAGACCCAGTACTTC. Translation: CASSRDHKGGAPETQYF.